This record covers a single T cell receptor (beta chain). In this sample, this clone turned up a few times. This receptor's antigen is unknown. Base qualities are not recorded, but no much larger clone differs from it by a single base. From the cysteine through the phenylalanine, the CDR3 covers 14 amino acids. CDR3 DNA only is kept here, 42 bases in frame from base 1. V and J are truncated by 3 bases and 3 bases respectively, leaving an intervening sequence of 12 bases. CDR1 SNHLY and CDR2 FYNNEI were looked up in the germline V gene. This entry belongs to a study of beta chain features in type 1 diabetes (dated by TCRdb to 2016 to 2018). For the wider study: No differences in mean age, gender distribution, total cell number or subset yield were found between patients and healthy donors. A total of 85 million to 140 million sorted cells were examined across all samples, and a strong correlation was observed between cell number per subset and RNA yield. Naive and central memory subsets were obtained from all 28 donors, but regulatory and stem cell-like memory subsets were isolated from only 8 patients and about 8 healthy donors. The study compared the TCRB repertoires of sorted circulating CD4+ T cell subsets in recently diagnosed type 1 diabetes patients with those in matched healthy donors.

Paper-wide results and their limitations: HLA sub-analyses involved small numbers of individuals, so any influence of HLA type on TCRB rearrangement remained unresolved. In all four CD4+ subsets, TCRB CDR3 length was moderately but significantly shorter in type 1 diabetes patients. Because cDNA was sequenced instead of genomic DNA, highly expressing activated cells could be over-represented, though the groups showed no difference in activation or CD3 levels. Naive, central memory and regulatory TCRB repertoires appeared more similar among patients than among healthy donors. Shorter templates might be favored by PCR, yet because patient and control samples were amplified and corrected together, any such skew would affect both groups equally. At VDJ recombination sites, patients with type 1 diabetes made fewer insertions and deleted more nucleotides, a pattern implying thymic rearrangement abnormalities.

From each donor, a single peripheral blood sample of about 100 mL on average was drawn into heparinised tubes. A BD FACSAria II and a panel including CD45RO, CCR7, CD25, CD127, CD95 and CD27 were used to sort naive, central memory, regulatory and stem cell-like memory CD4+ T cells. A purity above 95% was achieved for all sorted populations. PBMCs were separated immediately by Lymphoprep density gradient centrifugation and were stained directly, without being cultured. Samples were stained and sorted in pairs, with one healthy donor and one patient per experiment, so that batch effects were minimized. All of the isolated RNA was reverse transcribed with the High Capacity cDNA Reverse Transcription Kit, so expressed TCRB transcripts were sequenced. Deep immunoSEQ sequencing was applied to naive, central memory and regulatory T cell samples, giving an average of approximately 3.8 million total reads per sample. Sorted cells were lysed in RLT buffer and RNA was extracted with DNase-treated RNeasy Micro or Mini kits, depending on cell number. To prevent cross-contamination, every cell subset was processed on its own, while patient and healthy donor samples were processed together. TCRB sequences were amplified from cDNA with the immunoSEQ multiplex PCR, producing 87-bp fragments spanning the CDR3 region. The amplicons were sequenced using the Illumina HiSeq platform. The source study handled its data this way. PCR bias was corrected computationally using synthetic template baselines, and reads within Hamming distance 2 were collapsed, with unmergeable singletons discarded. By aligning reads against IMGT, V, D and J genes, CDR3 length, and insertions or deletions at six rearrangement sites were assigned. Within each subset, clonotype counts were normalized to sorted cell number, and only after that were true diversity and Gini coefficients computed with the tcR R package. Repertoire sharing was quantified using the overlap coefficient calculated on TCRB nucleotide sequences. Out-of-frame TCRB sequences from naive cells were analyzed to stand in for the pre-selection repertoire. TCRdb carries this immuneACCESS record with in-frame sequences only. Its versions omit some clonotypes, under half of them owing to an unresolved V gene in the studies checked, with the rest unexplained. V and J calls and clone size are those listed in that table; D and trimming were worked out from the DNA. In all, the sample holds around 430,000 clones, and about 30% of those were seen once. The ten largest make up roughly 0.066% of the sample.

Sequenced: naive CD4+ T cells from blood. The sample's cell subset or site label is to be understood as: true naive CD4+ T cells. The chain is encoded by TRBV2 joined to TRBJ2-7; TRBD2 is a possible D gene, resting on 5 matching bases. The clonotype was recovered from a man between 18 and 35 years old in good health. The CDR3 sequence is CASSDGRGDYEQYF. The bases read TGTGCCAGCAGTGATGGGAGAGGCGACTACGAGCAGTACTTC. With the rest looked up from the reference TRBV2 and TRBJ2-7 genes rather than sequenced, the full variable domain is EPEVTQTPSHQVTQMGQEVILRCVPISNHLYFYWYRQILGQKVEFLVSFYNNEISEKSEIFDDQFSVERPDGSNFTLKIRSTKLEDSAMYFCASSDGRGDYEQYFGPGTRLTVT.